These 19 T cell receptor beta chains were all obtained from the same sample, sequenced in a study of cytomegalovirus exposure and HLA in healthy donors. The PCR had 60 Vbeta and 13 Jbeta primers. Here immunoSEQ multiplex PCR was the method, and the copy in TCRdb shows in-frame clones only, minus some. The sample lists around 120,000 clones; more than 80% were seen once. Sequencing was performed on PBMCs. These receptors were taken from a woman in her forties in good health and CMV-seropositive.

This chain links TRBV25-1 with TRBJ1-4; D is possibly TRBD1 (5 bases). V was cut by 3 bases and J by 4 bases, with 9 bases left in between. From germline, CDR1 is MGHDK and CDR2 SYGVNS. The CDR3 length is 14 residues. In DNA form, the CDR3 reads TGTGCCAGCAGTGATCAGGGTTTTAATGAAAAACTGTTTTTT. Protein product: CASSDQGFNEKLFF.

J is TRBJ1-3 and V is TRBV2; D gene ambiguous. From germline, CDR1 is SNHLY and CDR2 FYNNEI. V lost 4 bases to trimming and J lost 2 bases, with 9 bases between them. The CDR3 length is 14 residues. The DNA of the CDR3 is TGTGCCAGCAGTGTCGGGTTAACTGGAAACACCATATATTTT. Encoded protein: CASSVGLTGNTIYF. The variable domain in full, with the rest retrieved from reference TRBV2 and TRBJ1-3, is EPEVTQTPSHQVTQMGQEVILRCVPISNHLYFYWYRQILGQKVEFLVSFYNNEISEKSEIFDDQFSVERPDGSNFTLKIRSTKLEDSAMYFCASSVGLTGNTIYFGEGSWLTVV.

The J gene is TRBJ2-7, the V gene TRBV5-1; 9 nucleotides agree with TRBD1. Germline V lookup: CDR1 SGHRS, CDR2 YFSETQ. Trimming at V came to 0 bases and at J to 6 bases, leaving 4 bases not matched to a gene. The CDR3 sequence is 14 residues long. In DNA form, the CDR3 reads TGCGCCAGCAGCTTGGTCACAGGGGGCGGCGAGCAGTACTTC. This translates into CASSLVTGGGEQYF.

The CDR3 region has the DNA TGTGCCAGCAGTTTGAAAGACACCCGCTCTGCCAAAAACATTCAGTACTTC. It specifies CASSLKDTRSAKNIQYF. The chain couples TRBV28 to TRBJ2-4, with D unclear. This CDR3 has 17 residues. Trimming cost V 3 bases and J 1 base, with 16 bases left between them. Germline V CDR1 and CDR2: MDHEN, SYDVKM. The full variable domain, completed using reference TRBV28 and TRBJ2-4, is DVKVTQSSRYLVKRTGEKVFLECVQDMDHENMFWYRQDPGLGLRLIYFSYDVKMKEKGDIPEGYSVSREKKERFSLILESASTNQTSMYLCASSLKDTRSAKNIQYFGAGTRLSVL.

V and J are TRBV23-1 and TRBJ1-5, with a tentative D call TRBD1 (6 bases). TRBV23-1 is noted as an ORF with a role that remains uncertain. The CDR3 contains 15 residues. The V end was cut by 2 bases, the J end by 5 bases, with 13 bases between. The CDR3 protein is CASSQGTPVDQPQHF. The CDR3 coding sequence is TGCGCCAGCAGTCAAGGGACACCCGTCGATCAGCCCCAGCATTTT.

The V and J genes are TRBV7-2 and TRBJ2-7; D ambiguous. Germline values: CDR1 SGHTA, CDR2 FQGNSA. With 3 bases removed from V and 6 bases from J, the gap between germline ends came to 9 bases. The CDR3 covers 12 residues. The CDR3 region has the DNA TGTGCCAGCAGCTTGGCTAGAAGCGAGCAGTACTTC. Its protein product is CASSLARSEQYF.

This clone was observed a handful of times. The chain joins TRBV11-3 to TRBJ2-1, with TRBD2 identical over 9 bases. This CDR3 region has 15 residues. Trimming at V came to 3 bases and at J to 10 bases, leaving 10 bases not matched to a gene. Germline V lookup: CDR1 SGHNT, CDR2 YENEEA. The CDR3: CASSFTSGGRGEQFF. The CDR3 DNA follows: TGTGCCAGCAGCTTTACGAGCGGGGGGCGGGGGGAGCAGTTCTTC.

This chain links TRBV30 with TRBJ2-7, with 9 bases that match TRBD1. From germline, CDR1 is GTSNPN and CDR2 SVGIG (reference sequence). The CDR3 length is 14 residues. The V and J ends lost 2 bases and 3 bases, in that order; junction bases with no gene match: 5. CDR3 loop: CAWSKTGGGYEQYF. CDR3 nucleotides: TGTGCCTGGAGTAAGACAGGGGGGGGCTACGAGCAGTACTTC.

The CDR3 protein is CASSPRETQYF. The CDR3, as DNA: TGTGCCAGCAGTCCTCGAGAGACCCAGTACTTC. The chain is built from TRBV6-6 and TRBJ2-5; the D is unclear. The V gene's germline CDR1 is MNHNY and CDR2 SVGAGI (reference sequence). The CDR3 length is 11 residues. Trimming shortened V by 5 bases and J by 4 bases, and 5 bases separated the two germline ends.

Here the CDR3 reads CASTPTGGSNQPQHF. The CDR3 DNA follows: TGTGCCAGCACCCCGACCGGGGGGAGCAATCAGCCCCAGCATTTT. The gene calls are TRBV6-6 and TRBJ1-5, with TRBD1 as a possible D gene (5 bases). Deletions cut 7 bases from V and 1 base from J, with 14 bases between. The CDR3 contains 15 residues. The germline V gene encodes CDR1 MNHNY and CDR2 SVGAGI (reference sequence).

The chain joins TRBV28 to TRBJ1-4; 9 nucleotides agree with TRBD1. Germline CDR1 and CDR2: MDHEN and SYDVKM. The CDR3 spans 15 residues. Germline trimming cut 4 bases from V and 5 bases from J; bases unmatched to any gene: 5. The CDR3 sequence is CASSYGQGRNEKLFF. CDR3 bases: TGTGCCAGCAGTTACGGACAGGGGCGAAATGAAAAACTGTTTTTT.

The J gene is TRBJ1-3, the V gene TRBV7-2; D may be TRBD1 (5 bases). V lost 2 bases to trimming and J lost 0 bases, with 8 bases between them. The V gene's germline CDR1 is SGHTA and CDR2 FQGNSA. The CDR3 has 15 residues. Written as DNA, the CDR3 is TGTGCCAGCAGCTTAAGCAGGGACTCTGGAAACACCATATATTTT. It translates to CASSLSRDSGNTIYF.

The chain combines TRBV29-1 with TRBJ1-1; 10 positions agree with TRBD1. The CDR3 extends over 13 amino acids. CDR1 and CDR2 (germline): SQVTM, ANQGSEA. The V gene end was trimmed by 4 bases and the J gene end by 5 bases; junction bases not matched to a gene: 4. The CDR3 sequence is CSVGTGGGTEAFF. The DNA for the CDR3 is TGCAGCGTTGGGACAGGGGGGGGAACTGAAGCTTTCTTT. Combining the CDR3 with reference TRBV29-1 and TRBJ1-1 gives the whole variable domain SAVISQKPSRDICQRGTSLTIQCQVDSQVTMMFWYRQQPGQSLTLIATANQGSEATYESGFVIDKFPISRPNLTFSTLTVSNMSPEDSSIYLCSVGTGGGTEAFFGQGTRLTVV.

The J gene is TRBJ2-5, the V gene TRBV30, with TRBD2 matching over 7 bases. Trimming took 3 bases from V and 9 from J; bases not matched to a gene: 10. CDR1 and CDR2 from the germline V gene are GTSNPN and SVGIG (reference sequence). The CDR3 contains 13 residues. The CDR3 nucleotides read TGTGCCTGGAGCCGCCCTAGCGGCTGGGCCCAGTACTTC. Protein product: CAWSRPSGWAQYF.

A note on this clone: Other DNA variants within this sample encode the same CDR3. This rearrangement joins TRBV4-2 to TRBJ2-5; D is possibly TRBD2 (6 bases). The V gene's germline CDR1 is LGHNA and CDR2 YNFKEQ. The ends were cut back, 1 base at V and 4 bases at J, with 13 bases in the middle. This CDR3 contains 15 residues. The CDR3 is CASSQVYGGGETQYF. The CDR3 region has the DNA TGTGCCAGCAGCCAAGTGTACGGGGGAGGAGAGACCCAGTACTTC.

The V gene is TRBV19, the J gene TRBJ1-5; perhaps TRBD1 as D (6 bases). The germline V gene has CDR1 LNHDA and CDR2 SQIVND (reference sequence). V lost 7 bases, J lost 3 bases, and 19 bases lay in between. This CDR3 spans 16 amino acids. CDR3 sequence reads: CASNLTPGQLNQPQHF. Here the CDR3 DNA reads TGTGCCAGTAACCTAACCCCGGGACAACTCAATCAGCCCCAGCATTTT.

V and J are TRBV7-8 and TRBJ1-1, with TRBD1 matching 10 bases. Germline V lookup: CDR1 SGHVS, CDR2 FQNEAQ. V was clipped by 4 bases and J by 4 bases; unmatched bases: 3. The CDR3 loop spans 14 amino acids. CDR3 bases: TGTGCCAGCAGCTCGGACAGGGGGGTCACTGAAGCTTTCTTT. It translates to CASSSDRGVTEAFF.

CDR3 protein: CASSLAGSYEQYF. DNA for the CDR3: TGCGCCAGCAGCTTGGCGGGGTCCTACGAGCAGTACTTC. V usage is TRBV5-1 and J usage is TRBJ2-7, with a weak D call TRBD2 (5 bases). This CDR3 is 13 amino acids long. V lost 0 bases and J 1 base, leaving 5 bases between the germline ends. Germline V CDR1 and CDR2: SGHRS, YFSETQ.

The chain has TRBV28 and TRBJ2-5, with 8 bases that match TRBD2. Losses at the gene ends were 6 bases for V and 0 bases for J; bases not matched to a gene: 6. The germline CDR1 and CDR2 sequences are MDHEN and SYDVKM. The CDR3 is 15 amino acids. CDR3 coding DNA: TGTGCCAGCAGACCGGGACTAGGGTACCAAGAGACCCAGTACTTC. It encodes CASRPGLGYQETQYF.